The sequence of this T cell receptor beta chain was determined in a study of T cell responses to AZD1222 COVID-19 vaccine. CDR1 and CDR2 from the germline V gene are MNHEY and SMNVEV (reference sequence). V lost 3 bases and J 7 bases, leaving 27 bases between the germline ends. This CDR3 has 19 amino acids. This clone was counted a few times. What it recognizes is unknown. The data were produced by immunoSEQ multiplex PCR, yet TCRdb's version contains in-frame clones alone and is incomplete. The table includes about 130,000 clones, around 86% detected once. Whole-study results and caveats: Spike-specific TCR breadth and depth rose after two AZD1222 doses. Nearly half of spike-specific TCRs reportedly target variant regions that are unmutated in the B.1.351 and B.1.1.7 variants. CD4 TCRs linked to vaccination spanned spike, dominating at 160-218 and 743-854. White British ancestry dominated among donors, who included more females, and clonal diversity was possibly underestimated.

The chain has TRBV27 and TRBJ1-4; no reliable D call. The sample here was peripheral blood, taken on day 0 of AZD1222 vaccination. The clonotype originates from an adult in good health. In nucleotides, the CDR3 is TGTGCCAGCAGTTTCCCAAACCGCGACGAGGAGGAGGAATCTGAAAAACTGTTTTTT. Its protein is CASSFPNRDEEEESEKLFF. The variable domain in full, with the rest retrieved from reference TRBV27 and TRBJ1-4, is EAQVTQNPRYLITVTGKKLTVTCSQNMNHEYMSWYRQDPGLGLRQIYYSMNVEVTDKGDVPEGYKVSRKEKRNFPLILESPSPNQTSLYFCASSFPNRDEEEESEKLFFGSGTQLSVL.